Presented here are 12 T cell receptor beta chains from one specimen sequenced in a study of control samples from healthy donors and cancer patients. The method was immunoSEQ multiplex PCR; TCRdb's version includes in-frame clones alone and lacks a portion of them. The repertoire has 120,000 or so clones, around nine tenths of them found once; the top ten carry 9.5% to 13%. The sequencing sample was made of blood. These receptors originate from a man in his thirties or forties in good health.

Remarks on this clone: At one boundary the junction diverges from the germline segment, which might be a read error. The chain uses TRBV6-1 and TRBJ1-2; no definite D call. CDR3 length: 11 residues. Germline V CDR1 and CDR2: MNHNS, SASEGT. CDR3 nucleotide sequence: TGTGCCAGCAGAGAAGACGTCAGCTACACCTTC. Encoded protein: CASREDVSYTF.

The chain carries TRBV5-1 and TRBJ1-2, with 8 bases that match TRBD1. Trimming at V came to 4 bases and at J to 5 bases, leaving 7 bases not matched to a gene. Germline V gene data show CDR1 as SGHRS and CDR2 as YFSETQ. This CDR3 contains 14 residues. CDR3 in amino acids: CASSPTGEVYGYTF. The CDR3 region has the DNA TGCGCCAGCAGCCCGACAGGGGAGGTATATGGCTACACCTTC.

This chain connects TRBV19 to TRBJ2-3; no firm D call. CDR1 is LNHDA and CDR2 is SQIVND in the germline V gene (reference sequence). The CDR3 spans 15 residues. The ends were cut back, 5 bases at V and 0 bases at J, with 12 bases in the middle. CDR3 bases: TGTGCCAGTAGTTTTCGACCCCTGAGCACAGATACGCAGTATTTT. Encoded protein: CASSFRPLSTDTQYF.

V and J are TRBV30 and TRBJ1-2, with TRBD1 as a possible D gene (5 bases). Trimming took 1 base from V and 8 from J, leaving 14 bases between them. This CDR3 region has 13 residues. Germline V CDR1 and CDR2: GTSNPN, SVGIG (reference sequence). The CDR3 sequence is CAWSAGPLGGYTF. CDR3 nucleotide sequence: TGTGCCTGGAGTGCGGGGCCCTTGGGAGGCTACACCTTC.

This clone occurred once. The chain's CDR3 is CASSSPFDRSYYGYTF. CDR3 nucleotide sequence: TGTGCCAGCAGCTCCCCCTTCGACAGGTCCTACTATGGCTACACCTTC. The chain combines TRBV5-6 with TRBJ1-2, with a weak D call TRBD1 (6 bases). With 3 bases removed from V and 3 bases from J, the gap between germline ends came to 18 bases. The CDR3 consists of 16 residues. Germline CDR1 SGHDT, CDR2 YYEEEE. Full variable domain (outside the CDR3, taken from reference TRBV5-6 and TRBJ1-2): DAGVTQSPTHLIKTRGQQVTLRCSPKSGHDTVSWYQQALGQGPQFIFQYYEEEERQRGNFPDRFSGHQFPNYSSELNVNALLLGDSALYLCASSSPFDRSYYGYTFGSGTRLTVV.

The genes are TRBV7-9 and TRBJ2-3; 9 bases are shared with TRBD2. The CDR3 length is 17 residues. Trimming took 5 bases from V and 1 from J; bases not matched to a gene: 10. Germline-derived CDR1 and CDR2 are SEHNR and FQNEAQ (reference sequence). Here the CDR3 reads CASSPTSGGPRTDTQYF. CDR3 DNA: TGTGCCAGCAGCCCGACTAGCGGAGGGCCCCGCACAGATACGCAGTATTTT.

The rearrangement joins TRBV5-6 to TRBJ2-7; D is perhaps TRBD1 or TRBD2 (5 bases each). The CDR3 has 13 amino acids. The germline V and J ends were trimmed by 2 bases and 9 bases, with 15 bases remaining between them. CDR1 SGHDT and CDR2 YYEEEE come from the germline V gene. In nucleotides, the CDR3 is TGTGCCAGCAGCTTTAACCAGGGTGGGAGGCAGTACTTC. Translating it yields CASSFNQGGRQYF.

The chain links TRBV27 to TRBJ1-5; D may be TRBD1 (5 bases). Trimming shortened V by 5 bases and J by 3 bases, and 14 bases separated the two germline ends. The CDR3 runs 15 residues. Germline CDR1 is MNHEY and CDR2 is SMNVEV (reference sequence). The CDR3 protein is CASSPWGGPNQPQHF. In nucleotides, the CDR3 is TGTGCCAGCAGTCCTTGGGGGGGACCCAATCAGCCCCAGCATTTT.

The chain couples TRBV10-3 to TRBJ1-1; no reliable D call. The V gene lost 5 bases and the J gene lost 7 bases, with 11 bases spanning the gap. CDR1 is ENHRY, CDR2 SYGVKD, per germline. This CDR3 region has 12 residues. The CDR3 reads CAISPRGHEAFF. Written as DNA, the CDR3 is TGTGCCATCAGTCCACGAGGCCATGAAGCTTTCTTT.

The V gene is TRBV6-6, the J gene TRBJ2-2; maybe TRBD2 (6 bases). Germline V gene data show CDR1 as MNHNY and CDR2 as SVGAGI (reference sequence). The CDR3 totals 15 residues. V lost 5 bases and J lost 7, with 17 bases in between. The CDR3 loop reads CASSPLGGFDGELFF. In DNA, the CDR3 is TGTGCCAGCAGTCCCCTCGGAGGGTTCGACGGGGAGCTGTTTTTT.

The chain employs TRBV14 and TRBJ2-7; unclear D gene. The CDR3 has 11 residues. With 3 bases removed from V and 4 bases from J, the gap between germline ends came to 4 bases. Germline V CDR1 and CDR2: SGHDN, FVKESK. The CDR3 protein is CASSHEYEQYF. The CDR3 DNA follows: TGTGCCAGCAGCCACGAATACGAGCAGTACTTC.

This clone was seen only a few times. The same CDR3 arises from other DNA sequences in this sample as well. The rearrangement uses TRBV7-2 and TRBJ1-1; D gene uncertain. V lost 1 base and J 2 bases, leaving 11 bases between the germline ends. The CDR3 has 15 amino acids. In germline, CDR1 is SGHTA, CDR2 FQGNSA. For the CDR3, the DNA is TGTGCCAGCAGCTTAGAAGGTACAGCTAACACTGAAGCTTTCTTT. It is translated as CASSLEGTANTEAFF.